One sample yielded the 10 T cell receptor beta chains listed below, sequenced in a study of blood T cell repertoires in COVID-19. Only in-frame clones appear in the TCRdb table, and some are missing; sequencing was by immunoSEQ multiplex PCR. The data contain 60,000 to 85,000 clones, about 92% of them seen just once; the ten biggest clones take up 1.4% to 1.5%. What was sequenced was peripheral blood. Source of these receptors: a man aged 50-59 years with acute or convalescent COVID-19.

Written as DNA, the CDR3 is TGTGCCAGCAACCCGAAGAGCGGGGCCAACTCCTACAATGAGCAGTTCTTC. The encoded protein is CASNPKSGANSYNEQFF. The chain recombines TRBV7-2 with TRBJ2-1, with 7 nucleotides matching TRBD2. The CDR3 totals 17 residues. Germline V gene lookup returns CDR1 SGHTA and CDR2 FQGNSA. V shed 7 bases, J shed 0 bases, and the junction held 12 bases outside the gene matches.

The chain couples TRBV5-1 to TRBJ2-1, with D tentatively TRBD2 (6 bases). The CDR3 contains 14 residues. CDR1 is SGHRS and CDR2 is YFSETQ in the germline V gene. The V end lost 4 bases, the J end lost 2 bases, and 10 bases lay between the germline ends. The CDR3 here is CASSAGGTYNEQFF. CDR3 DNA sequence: TGCGCCAGCAGCGCCGGGGGAACCTACAATGAGCAGTTCTTC.

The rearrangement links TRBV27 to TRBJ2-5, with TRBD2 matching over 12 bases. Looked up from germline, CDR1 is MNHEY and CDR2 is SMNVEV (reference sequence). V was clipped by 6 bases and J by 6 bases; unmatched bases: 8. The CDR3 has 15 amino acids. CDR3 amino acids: CASSRLAGDPQTQYF. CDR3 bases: TGTGCCAGCAGCCGACTAGCGGGGGACCCGCAGACCCAGTACTTC.

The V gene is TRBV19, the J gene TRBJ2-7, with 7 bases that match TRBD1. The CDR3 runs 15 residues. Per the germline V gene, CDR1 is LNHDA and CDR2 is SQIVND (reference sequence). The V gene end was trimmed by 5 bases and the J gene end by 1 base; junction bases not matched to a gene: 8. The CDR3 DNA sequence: TGTGCCAGTAGTCCCGCCCTGGGACAGTCCTACGAGCAGTACGTC. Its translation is CASSPALGQSYEQYV.

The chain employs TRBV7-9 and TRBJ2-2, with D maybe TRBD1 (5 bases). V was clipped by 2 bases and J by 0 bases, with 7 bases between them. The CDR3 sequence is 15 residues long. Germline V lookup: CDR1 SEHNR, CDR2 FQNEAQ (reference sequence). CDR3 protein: CASSLQGANTGELFF. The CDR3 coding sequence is TGTGCCAGCAGCTTACAAGGGGCGAACACCGGGGAGCTGTTTTTT.

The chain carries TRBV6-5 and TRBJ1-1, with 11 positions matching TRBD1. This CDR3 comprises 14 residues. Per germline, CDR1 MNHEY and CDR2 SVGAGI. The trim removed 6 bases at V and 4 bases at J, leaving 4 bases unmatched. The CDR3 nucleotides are TGTGCCAGCAGCAGGACAGGGGGCATCACTGAAGCTTTCTTT. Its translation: CASSRTGGITEAFF.

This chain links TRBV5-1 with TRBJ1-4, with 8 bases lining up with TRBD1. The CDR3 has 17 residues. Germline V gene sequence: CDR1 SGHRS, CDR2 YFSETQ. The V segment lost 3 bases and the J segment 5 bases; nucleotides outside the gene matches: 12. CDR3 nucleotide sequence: TGCGCCAGCAGCTCCGGACCGGGGACAGGTGTAAATGAAAAACTGTTTTTT. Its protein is CASSSGPGTGVNEKLFF.

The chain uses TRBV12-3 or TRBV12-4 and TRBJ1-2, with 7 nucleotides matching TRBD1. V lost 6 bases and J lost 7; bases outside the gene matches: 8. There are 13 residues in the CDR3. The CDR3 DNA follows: TGTGCCAGCAGGCCAGGGGGTTTGAGTGGCTACACCTTC. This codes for CASRPGGLSGYTF.

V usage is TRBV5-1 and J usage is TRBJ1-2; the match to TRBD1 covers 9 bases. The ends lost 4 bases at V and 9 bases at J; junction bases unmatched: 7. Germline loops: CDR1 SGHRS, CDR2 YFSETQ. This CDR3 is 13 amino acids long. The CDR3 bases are TGCGCCAGCAGCACGAGGACAGGGGAGAGCTACACCTTC. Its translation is CASSTRTGESYTF.

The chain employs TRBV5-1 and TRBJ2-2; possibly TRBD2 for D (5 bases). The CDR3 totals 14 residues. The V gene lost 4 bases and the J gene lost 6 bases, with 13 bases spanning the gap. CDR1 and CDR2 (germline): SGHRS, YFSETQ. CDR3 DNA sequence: TGCGCCAGCAGCCAACTTAGCGTTGCCGGGGAGCTGTTTTTT. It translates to CASSQLSVAGELFF.